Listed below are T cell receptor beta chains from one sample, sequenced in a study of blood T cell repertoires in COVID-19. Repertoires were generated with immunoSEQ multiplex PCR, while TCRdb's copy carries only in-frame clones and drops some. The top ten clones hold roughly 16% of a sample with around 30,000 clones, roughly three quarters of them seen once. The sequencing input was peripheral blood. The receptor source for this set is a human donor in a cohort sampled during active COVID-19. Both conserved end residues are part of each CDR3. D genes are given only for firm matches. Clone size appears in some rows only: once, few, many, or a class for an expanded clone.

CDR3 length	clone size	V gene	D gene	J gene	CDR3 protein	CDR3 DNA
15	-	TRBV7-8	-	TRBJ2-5	CASSWGPAGKETQYF	TGTGCCAGCAGCTGGGGCCCGGCAGGGAAGGAGACCCAGTACTTC
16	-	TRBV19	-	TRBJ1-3	CASSKSPGIPGNTIYF	TGTGCCAGTAGTAAATCTCCAGGGATTCCGGGAAACACCATATATTTT
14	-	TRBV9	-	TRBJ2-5	CASSVEGRAETQYF	TGTGCCAGCAGCGTAGAAGGTAGAGCGGAGACCCAGTACTTC
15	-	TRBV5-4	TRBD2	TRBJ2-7	CASSLVGGSFYEQYF	TGTGCCAGCAGCTTGGTCGGCGGGAGTTTTTACGAGCAGTACTTC
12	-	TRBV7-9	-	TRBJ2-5	CASTATEETQYF	TGTGCCAGCACCGCGACAGAAGAGACCCAGTACTTC
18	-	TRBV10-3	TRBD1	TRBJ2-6	CAISDDRAGASGANVLTF	TGTGCCATCAGTGATGACAGGGCAGGCGCCTCTGGGGCCAACGTCCTGACTTTC
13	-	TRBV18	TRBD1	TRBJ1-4	CASSPGQAEKLFF	TGTGCCAGCTCACCCGGACAGGCTGAAAAACTGTTTTTT
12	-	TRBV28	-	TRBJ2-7	CASSGGLIEQYF	TGTGCCAGCAGTGGGGGACTGATCGAGCAGTACTTC
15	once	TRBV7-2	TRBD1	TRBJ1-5	CASSLGDRGIQPQHF	TGTGCCAGCAGCTTAGGGGACAGGGGGATTCAGCCCCAGCATTTT
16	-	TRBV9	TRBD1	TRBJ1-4	CASSADPSGGRGKLFF	TGTGCCAGCAGCGCGGACCCCTCAGGGGGGCGCGGAAAACTGTTTTTT
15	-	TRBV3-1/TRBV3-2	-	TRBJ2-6	CASSQRGSGANVLTF	TGTGCCAGCAGCCAAAGGGGCTCTGGGGCCAACGTCCTGACTTTC
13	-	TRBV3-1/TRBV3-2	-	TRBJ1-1	CASSRPTGTEAFF	TGTGCCAGCAGCCGCCCCACGGGGACTGAAGCTTTCTTT
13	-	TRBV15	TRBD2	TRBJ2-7	CATSSGNQYEQYF	TGTGCCACCAGTAGCGGGAATCAATACGAGCAGTACTTC
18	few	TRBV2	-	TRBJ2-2	CASSEESARGLATGELFF	TGTGCCAGCAGTGAAGAGTCGGCCAGGGGTTTGGCTACCGGGGAGCTGTTTTTT
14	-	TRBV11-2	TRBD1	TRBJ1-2	CASSLGTGSYGYTF	TGTGCCAGCAGCTTAGGGACAGGTTCCTATGGCTACACCTTC
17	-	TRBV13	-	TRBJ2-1	CASSSSRGQLIYNEQFF	TGTGCCAGCAGCTCTTCCCGTGGACAGCTTATCTACAATGAGCAGTTCTTC
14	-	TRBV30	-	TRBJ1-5	CAWTRGMGNQPQHF	TGTGCCTGGACCAGAGGCATGGGCAATCAGCCCCAGCATTTT
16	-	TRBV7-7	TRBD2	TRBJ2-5	CASSERLAGGKETQYF	TGTGCCAGCAGCGAAAGACTAGCGGGGGGGAAAGAGACCCAGTACTTC
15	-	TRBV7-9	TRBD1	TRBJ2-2	CASSFRDSNTGELFF	TGTGCCAGCAGCTTCCGGGACAGTAACACCGGGGAGCTGTTTTTT
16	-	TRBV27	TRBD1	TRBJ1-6	CASRGQGLSYNSPLHF	TGTGCCAGCAGGGGACAGGGGCTCTCCTATAATTCACCCCTCCACTTT
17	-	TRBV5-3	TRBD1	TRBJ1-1	CARSSGQGGVGGAEAFF	TGTGCCAGAAGTTCGGGACAGGGAGGTGTCGGGGGTGCTGAAGCTTTCTTT
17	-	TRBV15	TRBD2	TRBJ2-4	CATSRVAGGLAKNIQYF	TGTGCCACCAGCAGAGTTGCGGGGGGTCTAGCCAAAAACATTCAGTACTTC
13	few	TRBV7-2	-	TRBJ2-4	CASSLVQGSIQYF	TGTGCCAGCAGCTTAGTTCAGGGGTCCATTCAGTACTTC
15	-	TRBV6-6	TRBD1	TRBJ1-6	CASRAPGQNNSPLHF	TGTGCCAGCAGAGCACCGGGACAGAATAATTCACCCCTCCACTTT
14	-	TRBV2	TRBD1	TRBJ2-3	CASSPGQGTDTQYF	TGTGCCAGCAGTCCGGGACAGGGGACAGATACGCAGTATTTT
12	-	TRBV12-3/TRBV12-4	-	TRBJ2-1	CASNGQHNEQFF	TGTGCCAGCAATGGACAGCACAATGAGCAGTTCTTC
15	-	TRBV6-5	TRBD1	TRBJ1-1	CASSYTGGGGTEAFF	TGTGCCAGCAGTTACACAGGGGGAGGGGGAACTGAAGCTTTCTTT
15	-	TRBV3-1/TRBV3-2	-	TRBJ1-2	CASSQNIGHFYGYTF	TGTGCCAGCAGCCAAAACATCGGACATTTCTATGGCTACACCTTC
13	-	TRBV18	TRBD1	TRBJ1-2	CASDTGTGNGYTF	TGTGCCAGTGATACTGGGACAGGGAATGGCTACACCTTC
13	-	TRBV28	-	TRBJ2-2	CASSFLQSGELFF	TGTGCCAGCAGTTTTTTACAATCCGGGGAGCTGTTTTTT
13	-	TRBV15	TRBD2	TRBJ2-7	CATSGGSIYEQYF	TGTGCCACCAGTGGCGGGAGTATTTACGAGCAGTACTTC
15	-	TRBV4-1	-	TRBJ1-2	CASSDEAGVVYGYTF	TGCGCCAGCAGCGACGAAGCAGGGGTAGTCTATGGCTACACCTTC
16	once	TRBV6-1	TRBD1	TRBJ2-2	CASSARTGGGAGELFF	TGTGCCAGCAGTGCCAGGACAGGGGGCGGCGCCGGGGAGCTGTTTTTT
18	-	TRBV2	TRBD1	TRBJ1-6	CASEAGGRQIPRNSPLHF	TGTGCCAGCGAGGCAGGGGGTCGCCAAATTCCGAGAAATTCACCCCTCCACTTT
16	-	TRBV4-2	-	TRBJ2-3	CASSQESAPRTDTQYF	TGTGCCAGCAGCCAAGAATCCGCGCCCCGCACAGATACGCAGTATTTT
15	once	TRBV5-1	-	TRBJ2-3	CASSIQGGGTDTQYF	TGCGCCAGCAGCATACAGGGGGGAGGGACAGATACGCAGTATTTT
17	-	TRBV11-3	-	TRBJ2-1	CASSLDGAGAYNVEQFF	TGTGCCAGCAGCTTAGATGGTGCGGGGGCCTACAATGTTGAGCAGTTCTTC
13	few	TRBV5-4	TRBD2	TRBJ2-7	CASSPGTMGEQYF	TGTGCCAGCAGCCCCGGGACTATGGGGGAGCAGTACTTC
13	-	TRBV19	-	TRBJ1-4	CASSGATNEKLFF	TGTGCCAGTAGCGGTGCAACTAATGAAAAACTGTTTTTT
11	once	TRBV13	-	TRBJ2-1	CASSTRSEQFF	TGTGCCAGCAGCACTAGGAGTGAGCAGTTCTTC
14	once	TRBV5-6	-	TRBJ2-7	CASSAFGQSYEQYF	TGTGCCAGCAGCGCGTTTGGACAGAGCTACGAGCAGTACTTC
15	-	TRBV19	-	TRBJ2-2	CASSQPGENTGELFF	TGTGCCAGTAGCCAACCAGGGGAAAACACCGGGGAGCTGTTTTTT
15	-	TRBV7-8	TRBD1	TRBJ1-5	CASSLSGGSNQPQHF	TGTGCCAGCAGCTTATCAGGGGGTAGCAATCAGCCCCAGCATTTT
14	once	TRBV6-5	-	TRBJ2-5	CASTSQSFGETQYF	TGTGCCAGCACCTCACAGAGTTTTGGGGAGACCCAGTACTTC
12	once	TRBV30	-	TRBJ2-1	CAWSVLLSEQFF	TGTGCCTGGAGTGTTCTCCTTTCGGAGCAGTTCTTC
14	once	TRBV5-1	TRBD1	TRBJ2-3	CASSTRTGADTQYF	TGCGCCAGCAGCACCCGGACAGGAGCGGATACGCAGTATTTT
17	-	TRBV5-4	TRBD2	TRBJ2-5	CASSLLSGVAGVETQYF	TGTGCCAGCAGCTTGCTTTCCGGGGTAGCGGGGGTTGAGACCCAGTACTTC